The clone carrying this TCR beta chain was observed a few times. TCRdb fed the RT-PCR reads into MiXCR, producing one record per CDR3 protein. Here the sample spans roughly 540,000 distinct CDR3 sequences, 20% to 25% being singletons. The sample comes from a study of response to subunit inactivated influenza vaccine. The sample also formed part of further work on T cells expressing NK-cell markers. In that study: The authors generated TCR beta cDNA through 5'RACE template switching with UMIs.

The sample here was CD4+ T cells sorted from PBMCs, taken roughly 13 days after vaccination. This clonotype originated in a man aged 45-65 years who received an inactivated influenza vaccine.

The CDR3 DNA is TGCAGTGCTAGAGACCCTAGCGGGAGAAGATACAATGAGCAGTTCTTC. Encoded protein: CSARDPSGRRYNEQFF. This chain uses TRBV20-1 with TRBJ2-1; 10 bases are a match to TRBD2. The germline gives CDR1 DFQATT, CDR2 SNEGSKA (reference sequence). V shed 0 bases and J 4 bases; nucleotides not matched to a gene: 6. The CDR3 consists of 16 residues.